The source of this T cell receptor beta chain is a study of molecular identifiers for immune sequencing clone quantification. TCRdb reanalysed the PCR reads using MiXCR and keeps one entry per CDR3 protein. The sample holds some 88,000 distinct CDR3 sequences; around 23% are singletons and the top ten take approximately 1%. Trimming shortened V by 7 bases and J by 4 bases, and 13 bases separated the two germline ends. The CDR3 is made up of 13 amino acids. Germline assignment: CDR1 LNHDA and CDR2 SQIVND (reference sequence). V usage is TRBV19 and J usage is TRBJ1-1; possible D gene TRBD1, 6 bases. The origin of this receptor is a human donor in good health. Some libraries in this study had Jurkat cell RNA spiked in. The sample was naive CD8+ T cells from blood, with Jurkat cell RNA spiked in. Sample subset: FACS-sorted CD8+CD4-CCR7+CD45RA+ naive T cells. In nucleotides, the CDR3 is TGTGCCAGTATACAGGGAGGGGGCACTGAAGCTTTCTTT. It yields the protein CASIQGGGTEAFF.